This TCR beta chain was obtained from a study of OX40 agonist ivuxolimab in advanced cancers. This clone came up once. Its antigen is still unknown. The CDR3 consists of 15 residues. CDR1 and CDR2 (germline): SGHRS, YFSETQ. Trimming removed 4 bases from V and 5 bases from J, with 16 bases in between. Produced via immunoSEQ multiplex PCR; TCRdb's table is partial and in-frame only. The sample holds about 72,000 clones, nearly 90% seen once. Regarding the study as a whole: Partial responders at 0.1-3.0 mg/kg showed near-lowest clonal expansion.

This material consisted of CD4+ or CD8+ T cells sorted from blood, taken in a trial of the OX40 agonist ivuxolimab. This chain connects TRBV5-1 to TRBJ2-1, with D perhaps TRBD2 (7 bases). The receptor comes from an adult with an advanced solid tumor such as melanoma, head and neck, liver or kidney cancer. CDR3 nucleotide sequence: TGCGCCAGCAGCCACCCGTTCGGGGGGCACAATGAGCAGTTCTTC. Its translation: CASSHPFGGHNEQFF.